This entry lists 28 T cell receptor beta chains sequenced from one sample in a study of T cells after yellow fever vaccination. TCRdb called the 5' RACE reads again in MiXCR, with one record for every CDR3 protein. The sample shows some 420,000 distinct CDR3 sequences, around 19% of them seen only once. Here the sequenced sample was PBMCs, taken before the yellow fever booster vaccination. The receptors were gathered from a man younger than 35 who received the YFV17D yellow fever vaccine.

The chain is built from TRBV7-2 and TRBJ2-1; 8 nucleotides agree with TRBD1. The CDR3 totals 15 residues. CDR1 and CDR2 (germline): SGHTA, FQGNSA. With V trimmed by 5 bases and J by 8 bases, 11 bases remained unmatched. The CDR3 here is CASSADRVRFDEQFF. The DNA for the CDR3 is TGTGCCAGCAGCGCGGACAGGGTGCGGTTCGATGAGCAGTTCTTC.

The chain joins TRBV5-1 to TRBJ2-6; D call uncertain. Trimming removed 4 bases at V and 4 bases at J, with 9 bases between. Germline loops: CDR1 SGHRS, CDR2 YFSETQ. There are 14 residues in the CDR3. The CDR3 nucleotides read TGCGCCAGCAGCCCCCTAAACGGGGCCAACGTCCTGACTTTC. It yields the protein CASSPLNGANVLTF.

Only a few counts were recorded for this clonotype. The CDR3: CASSSTFVSGNTIYF. CDR3 nucleotides: TGTGCCAGCAGCTCGACTTTCGTTTCTGGAAACACCATATATTTT. The chain carries TRBV7-9 and TRBJ1-3; D not certain. V was cut by 4 bases and J by 1 base, with 11 bases left in between. The CDR3 totals 15 residues. The V gene's germline CDR1 is SEHNR and CDR2 FQNEAQ (reference sequence).

CDR3 in DNA: TGTGCCAGCAGCGTGACAGGGGCGATCGCAAATGAAAAACTGTTTTTT. Residues: CASSVTGAIANEKLFF. V gene TRBV9 combines with J gene TRBJ1-4, with TRBD1 matching 8 bases. Germline-derived CDR1 and CDR2 are SGDLS and YYNGEE. Trimming took 2 bases from V and 5 from J; bases not matched to a gene: 8. This CDR3 comprises 16 residues.

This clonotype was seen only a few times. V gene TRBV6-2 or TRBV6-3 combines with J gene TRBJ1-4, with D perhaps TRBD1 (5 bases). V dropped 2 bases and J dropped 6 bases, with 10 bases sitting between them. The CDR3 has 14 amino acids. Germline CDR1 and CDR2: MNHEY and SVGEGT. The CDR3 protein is CASSYPGTYEKLFF. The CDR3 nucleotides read TGTGCCAGCAGTTACCCCGGGACCTATGAAAAACTGTTTTTT.

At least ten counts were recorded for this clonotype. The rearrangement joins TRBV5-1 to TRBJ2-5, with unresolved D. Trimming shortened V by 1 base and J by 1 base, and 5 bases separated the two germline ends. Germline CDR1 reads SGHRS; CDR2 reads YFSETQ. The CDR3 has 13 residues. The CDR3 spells CASSLSSQETQYF. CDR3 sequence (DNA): TGCGCCAGCAGCTTGTCAAGCCAAGAGACCCAGTACTTC.

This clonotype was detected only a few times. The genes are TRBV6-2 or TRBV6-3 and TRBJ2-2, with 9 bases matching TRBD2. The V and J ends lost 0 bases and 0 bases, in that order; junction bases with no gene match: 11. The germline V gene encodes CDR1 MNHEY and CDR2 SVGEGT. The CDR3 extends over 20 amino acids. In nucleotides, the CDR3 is TGTGCCAGCAGTTACTCGTTCCCGGCTAGCGGGACCGCGAACACCGGGGAGCTGTTTTTT. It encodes CASSYSFPASGTANTGELFF.

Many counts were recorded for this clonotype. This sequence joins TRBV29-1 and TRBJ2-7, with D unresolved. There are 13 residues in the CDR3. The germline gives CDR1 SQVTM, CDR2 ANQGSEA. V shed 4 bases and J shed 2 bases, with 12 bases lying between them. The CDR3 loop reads CSVVTGITYEQYF. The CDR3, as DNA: TGCAGCGTTGTGACTGGGATCACCTACGAGCAGTACTTC.

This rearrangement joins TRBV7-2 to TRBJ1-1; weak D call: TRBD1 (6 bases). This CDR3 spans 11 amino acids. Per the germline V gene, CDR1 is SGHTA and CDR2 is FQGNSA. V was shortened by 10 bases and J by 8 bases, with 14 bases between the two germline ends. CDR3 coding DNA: TGTGCCATCAAAAGGACAGCGGAAGCTTTCTTT. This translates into CAIKRTAEAFF.

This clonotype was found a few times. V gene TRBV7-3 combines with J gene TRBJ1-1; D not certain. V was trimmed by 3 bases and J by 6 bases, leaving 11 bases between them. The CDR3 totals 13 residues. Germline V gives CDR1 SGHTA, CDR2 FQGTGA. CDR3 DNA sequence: TGTGCCAGCAGCTTCCGAAACAGCGCTGAAGCTTTCTTT. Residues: CASSFRNSAEAFF.

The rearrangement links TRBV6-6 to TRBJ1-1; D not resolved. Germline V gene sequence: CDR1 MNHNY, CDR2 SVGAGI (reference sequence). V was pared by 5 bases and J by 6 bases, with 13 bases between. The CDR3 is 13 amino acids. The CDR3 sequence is CASSTPRQSEAFF. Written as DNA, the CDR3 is TGTGCCAGCAGTACCCCCAGGCAGTCTGAAGCTTTCTTT.

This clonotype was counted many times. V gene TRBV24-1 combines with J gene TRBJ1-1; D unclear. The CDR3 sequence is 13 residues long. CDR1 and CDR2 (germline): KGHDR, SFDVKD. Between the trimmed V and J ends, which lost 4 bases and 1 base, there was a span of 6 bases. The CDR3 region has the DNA TGTGCCACCAGTGAACACAGGAACACTGAAGCTTTCTTT. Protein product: CATSEHRNTEAFF.

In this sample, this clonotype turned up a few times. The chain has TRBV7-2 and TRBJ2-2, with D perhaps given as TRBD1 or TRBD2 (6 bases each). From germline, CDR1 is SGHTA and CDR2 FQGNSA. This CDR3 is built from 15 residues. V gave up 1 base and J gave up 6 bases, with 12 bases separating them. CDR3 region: CASSLVGGLAGELFF. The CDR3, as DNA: TGTGCCAGCAGCTTAGTGGGGGGCTTAGCCGGGGAGCTGTTTTTT. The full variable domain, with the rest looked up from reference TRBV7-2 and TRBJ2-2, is GAGVSQSPSNKVTEKGKDVELRCDPISGHTALYWYRQSLGQGLEFLIYFQGNSAPDKSGLPSDRFSAERTGGSVSTLTIQRTQQEDSAVYLCASSLVGGLAGELFFGEGSRLTVL.

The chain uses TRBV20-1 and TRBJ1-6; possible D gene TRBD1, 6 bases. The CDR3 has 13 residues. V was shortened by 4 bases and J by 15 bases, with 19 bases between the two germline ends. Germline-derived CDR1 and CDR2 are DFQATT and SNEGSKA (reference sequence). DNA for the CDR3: TGCAGTGCTACAGACCCTTGGACAGACCGCCTCCACTTT. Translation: CSATDPWTDRLHF.

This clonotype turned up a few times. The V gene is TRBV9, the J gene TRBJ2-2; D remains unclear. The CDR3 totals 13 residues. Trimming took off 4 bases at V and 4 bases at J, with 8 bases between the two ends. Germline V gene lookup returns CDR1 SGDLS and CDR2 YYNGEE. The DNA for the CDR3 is TGTGCCAGCAGCCCGAGTATCACCGGGGAGCTGTTTTTT. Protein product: CASSPSITGELFF.

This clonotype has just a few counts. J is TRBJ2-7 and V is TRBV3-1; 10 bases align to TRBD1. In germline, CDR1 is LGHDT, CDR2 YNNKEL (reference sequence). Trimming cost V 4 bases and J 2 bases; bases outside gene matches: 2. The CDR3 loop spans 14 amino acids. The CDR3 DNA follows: TGTGCCAGCAGCCCGGGACAGGGGACCTACGAGCAGTACGTC. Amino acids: CASSPGQGTYEQYV.

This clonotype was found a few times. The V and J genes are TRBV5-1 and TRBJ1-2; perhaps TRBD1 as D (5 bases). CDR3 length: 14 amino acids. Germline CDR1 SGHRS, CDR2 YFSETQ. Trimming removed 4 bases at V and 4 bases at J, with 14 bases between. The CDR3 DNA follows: TGCGCCAGCAGCCTAGGAGACAGCCTCTATGGCTACACCTTC. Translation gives CASSLGDSLYGYTF.

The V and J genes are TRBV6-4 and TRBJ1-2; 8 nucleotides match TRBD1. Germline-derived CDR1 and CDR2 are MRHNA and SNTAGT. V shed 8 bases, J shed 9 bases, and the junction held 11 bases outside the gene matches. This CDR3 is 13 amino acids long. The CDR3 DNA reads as TGTGCCAGCTCCTCGGACAGGGCGGATCGCTACACCTTC. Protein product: CASSSDRADRYTF.

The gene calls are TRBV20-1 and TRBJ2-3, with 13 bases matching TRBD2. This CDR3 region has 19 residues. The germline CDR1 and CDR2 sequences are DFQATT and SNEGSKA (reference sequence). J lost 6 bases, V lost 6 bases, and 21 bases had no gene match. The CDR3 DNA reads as TGCAGTGCCACGGAGGGGATAACTAGCGGGGGGGGAGTCTCGGATACGCAGTATTTT. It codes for CSATEGITSGGGVSDTQYF.

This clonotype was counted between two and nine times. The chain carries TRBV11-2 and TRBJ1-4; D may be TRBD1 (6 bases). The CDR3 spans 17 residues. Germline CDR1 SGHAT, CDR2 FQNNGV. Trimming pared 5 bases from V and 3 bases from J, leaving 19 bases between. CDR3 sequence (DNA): TGTGCCAGCAGCCCTCCCGGGACACGGTCTCCTAATGAAAAACTGTTTTTT. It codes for CASSPPGTRSPNEKLFF.

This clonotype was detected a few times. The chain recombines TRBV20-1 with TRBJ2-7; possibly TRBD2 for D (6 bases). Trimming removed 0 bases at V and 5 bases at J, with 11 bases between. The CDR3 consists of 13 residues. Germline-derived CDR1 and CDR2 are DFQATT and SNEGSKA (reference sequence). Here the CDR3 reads CSARETTSNEQYF. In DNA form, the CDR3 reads TGCAGTGCTAGAGAGACGACTAGTAACGAGCAGTACTTC.

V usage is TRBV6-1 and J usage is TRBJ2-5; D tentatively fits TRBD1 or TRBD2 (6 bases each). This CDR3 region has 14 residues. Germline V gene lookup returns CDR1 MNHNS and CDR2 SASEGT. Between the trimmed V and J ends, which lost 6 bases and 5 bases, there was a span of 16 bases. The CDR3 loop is CASSAAGGGETQYF. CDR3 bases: TGTGCCAGCAGCGCCGCAGGAGGGGGGGAGACCCAGTACTTC.

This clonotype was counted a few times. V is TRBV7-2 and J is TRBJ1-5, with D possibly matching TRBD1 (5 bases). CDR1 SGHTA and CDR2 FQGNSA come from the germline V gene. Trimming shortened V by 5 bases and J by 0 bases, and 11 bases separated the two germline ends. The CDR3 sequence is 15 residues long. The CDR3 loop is CASSARGYSNQPQHF. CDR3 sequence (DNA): TGTGCCAGCAGCGCGAGGGGATATAGCAATCAGCCCCAGCATTTT.

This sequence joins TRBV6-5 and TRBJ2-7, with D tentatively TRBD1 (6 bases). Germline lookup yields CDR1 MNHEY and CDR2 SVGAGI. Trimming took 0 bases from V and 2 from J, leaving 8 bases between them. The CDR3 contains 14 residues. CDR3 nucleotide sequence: TGTGCCAGCAGTTACTCCCAGGGGCCCTACGAGCAGTACGTC. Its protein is CASSYSQGPYEQYV.

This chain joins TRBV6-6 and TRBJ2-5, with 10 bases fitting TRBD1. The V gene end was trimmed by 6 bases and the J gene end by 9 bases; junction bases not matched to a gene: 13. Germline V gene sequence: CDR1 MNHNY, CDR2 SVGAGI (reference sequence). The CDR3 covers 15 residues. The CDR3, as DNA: TGTGCCAGCAGAACCGGGACAGGGGACGTACGGGCCCAGTACTTC. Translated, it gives CASRTGTGDVRAQYF.

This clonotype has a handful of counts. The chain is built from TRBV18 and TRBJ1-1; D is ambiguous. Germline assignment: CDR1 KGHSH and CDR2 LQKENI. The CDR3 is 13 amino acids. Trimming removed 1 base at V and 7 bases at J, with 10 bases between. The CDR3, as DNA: TGTGCCAGCTCACCACTTTTTCCCGGTGAAGCTTTCTTT. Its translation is CASSPLFPGEAFF.

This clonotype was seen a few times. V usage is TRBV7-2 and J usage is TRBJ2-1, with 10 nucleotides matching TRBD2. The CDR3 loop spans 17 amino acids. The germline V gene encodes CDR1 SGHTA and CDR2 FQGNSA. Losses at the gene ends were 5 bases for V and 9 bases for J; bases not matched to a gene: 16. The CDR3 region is CASSPSGERGGKGEQFF. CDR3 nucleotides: TGTGCCAGCAGCCCCTCGGGGGAGCGGGGGGGTAAAGGTGAGCAGTTCTTC.

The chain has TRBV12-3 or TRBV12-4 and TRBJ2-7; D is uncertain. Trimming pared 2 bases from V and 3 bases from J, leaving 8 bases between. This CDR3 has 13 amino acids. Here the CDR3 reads CASSLRLGYEQYV. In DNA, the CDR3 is TGTGCCAGCAGTTTAAGGTTGGGCTACGAGCAGTACGTC.